This T cell receptor beta chain was found in a study of cytomegalovirus exposure and HLA in healthy donors. This clone was counted between two and nine times. PCR primers comprised 60 Vbeta and 13 Jbeta primers. Method: immunoSEQ multiplex PCR; TCRdb's copy keeps in-frame clones and lacks some. The sample has about 90,000 clones; about 66% are singletons. The CDR3 is 15 residues long. The chain links TRBV1 to TRBJ2-3; TRBD2 reflects the table's D call only, with no check against the DNA. TRBV1 corresponds to a pseudogene. Sequencing input: PBMCs. This sequence originates from a woman in her forties or fifties in good health and CMV-seropositive. This chain's CDR3 is CTSSLSGGPADTQYF. CDR3 sequence (DNA): TGCACCAGCAGCCTTTCGGGGGGGCCGGCAGATACGCAGTATTTT.